The 25 T cell receptor beta chains in this list originate from one sample, sequenced in a study of radiotherapy plus CTLA-4 blockade in lung cancer. Repertoires were generated with immunoSEQ multiplex PCR, while TCRdb's copy carries only in-frame clones and drops some. Counted here are 90,000 to 100,000 clones, 65% to 75% occurring once; the ten biggest clones make up approximately 2.8%. Sequencing was performed on peripheral blood, taken from a patient treated with radiotherapy plus ipilimumab. The receptors originated from a human donor with non-small cell lung cancer who had a partial response to radiotherapy plus ipilimumab. Some clones in this sample may be carry-over from other donors' samples.

The chain's CDR3 is CASSLGLAETQYF. CDR3 nucleotides: TGTGCCAGCAGCTTAGGGCTAGCAGAGACCCAGTACTTC. This chain links TRBV7-3 with TRBJ2-5, with TRBD2 as a possible D gene (5 bases). Per germline, CDR1 SGHTA and CDR2 FQGTGA. The CDR3 has 13 residues. V was clipped by 2 bases and J by 4 bases, with 8 bases between them.

This clone turned up a few times. CDR3 protein: CASSLGGVQYF. The CDR3 nucleotides read TGTGCCAGCAGCTTAGGGGGGGTGCAGTACTTC. V gene TRBV7-2 combines with J gene TRBJ2-7; D is perhaps TRBD2 (6 bases). The V gene's germline CDR1 is SGHTA and CDR2 FQGNSA. The CDR3 loop spans 11 amino acids. With 1 base removed from V and 9 bases from J, the gap between germline ends came to 7 bases.

This chain uses TRBV10-3 with TRBJ1-4; TRBD1 matches at 8 bases. Trimming took 7 bases from V and 8 from J; bases not matched to a gene: 6. The CDR3 extends over 13 amino acids. Germline CDR1 is ENHRY and CDR2 is SYGVKD. Here the CDR3 DNA reads TGTGCCATCAAAGGACAGGGTGAGGAAAAACTGTTTTTT. Protein: CAIKGQGEEKLFF.

The chain links TRBV27 to TRBJ1-6; 7 bases agree with TRBD1. Germline-derived CDR1 and CDR2 are MNHEY and SMNVEV (reference sequence). This CDR3 contains 15 residues. J lost 7 bases, V lost 6 bases, and 9 bases had no gene match. The CDR3 sequence is CASRETGFRNSPLHF. In DNA, the CDR3 is TGTGCCAGCAGGGAGACAGGGTTTCGGAATTCACCCCTCCACTTT.

The chain couples TRBV28 to TRBJ1-2; D possibly corresponds to TRBD1 (6 bases). Germline values: CDR1 MDHEN, CDR2 SYDVKM. The V end lost 6 bases, the J end lost 3 bases, and 11 bases lay between the germline ends. The CDR3 is 13 residues long. The CDR3 protein is CASRTTGYYGYTF. The CDR3 bases are TGTGCCAGCAGAACCACAGGGTACTATGGCTACACCTTC.

The chain is built from TRBV7-2 and TRBJ1-1, with TRBD1 as a possible D gene (5 bases). V shed 5 bases and J shed 4 bases, with 14 bases lying between them. This CDR3 spans 14 amino acids. Germline values: CDR1 SGHTA, CDR2 FQGNSA. In DNA form, the CDR3 reads TGTGCCAGCAGCCCCAGGACGGGACTCACTGAAGCTTTCTTT. Protein: CASSPRTGLTEAFF.

V usage is TRBV10-2 and J usage is TRBJ2-7; 13 bases match TRBD2. CDR3 length: 16 residues. After removal of 2 bases from V and 2 bases from J, the junction contained 3 bases not matched to a gene. From germline, CDR1 is WSHSY and CDR2 SAAADI. As DNA, the CDR3 is TGCGCCAGCAGTGAGGGACTAGCGGGAGTAGCCTACGAGCAGTACTTC. Its translation: CASSEGLAGVAYEQYF.

The CDR3 sequence: CASSYHGQGYSGANVLTF. CDR3 bases: TGTGCCAGCAGTTACCATGGACAGGGCTACTCTGGGGCCAACGTCCTGACTTTC. The rearrangement uses TRBV28 and TRBJ2-6; TRBD1 matches at 8 bases. The CDR3 loop spans 18 amino acids. Trimming at V came to 4 bases and at J to 0 bases, leaving 8 bases not matched to a gene. The germline V gene has CDR1 MDHEN and CDR2 SYDVKM.

The V call is TRBV16, the J call TRBJ2-3; no firm D call. Trimming took off 4 bases at V and 0 bases at J, with 5 bases between the two ends. Per the germline V gene, CDR1 is KGHSY and CDR2 is FQNENV. This CDR3 has 13 residues. This chain's CDR3 is CASSLRSTDTQYF. The CDR3 nucleotides are TGTGCCAGCAGCCTGAGGAGCACAGATACGCAGTATTTT.

The chain employs TRBV5-4 and TRBJ2-2; 8 bases are a match to TRBD1. Germline CDR1 reads SGHNT; CDR2 reads YYREEE (reference sequence). The V and J ends lost 5 bases and 4 bases, in that order; junction bases with no gene match: 7. This CDR3 is built from 15 residues. The chain's CDR3 is CASSWDRLPTGELFF. The CDR3 DNA follows: TGTGCCAGCAGTTGGGACAGGCTCCCCACCGGGGAGCTGTTTTTT.

The chain carries TRBV19 and TRBJ2-1, with a weak D call TRBD2 (6 bases). CDR1 is LNHDA, CDR2 SQIVND, per germline (reference sequence). Trimming took off 1 base at V and 3 bases at J, with 19 bases between the two ends. The CDR3 is 18 amino acids. In nucleotides, the CDR3 is TGTGCCAGTAGTATAGTAGGTCGTCGGGCGGGATACTACAATGAGCAGTTCTTC. It codes for CASSIVGRRAGYYNEQFF. Full variable domain (rest looked up from reference TRBV19 and TRBJ2-1): DGGITQSPKYLFRKEGQNVTLSCEQNLNHDAMYWYRQDPGQGLRLIYYSQIVNDFQKGDIAEGYSVSREKKESFPLTVTSAQKNPTAFYLCASSIVGRRAGYYNEQFFGPGTRLTVL.

V gene TRBV29-1 combines with J gene TRBJ2-3; a weak D match, TRBD2 (5 bases). Germline values: CDR1 SQVTM, CDR2 ANQGSEA. Trimming pared 2 bases from V and 14 bases from J, leaving 14 bases between. The CDR3 covers 11 residues. Here the CDR3 reads CSVEKAVEMYF. CDR3 sequence (DNA): TGCAGCGTTGAAAAAGCGGTCGAGATGTATTTT.

The chain links TRBV28 to TRBJ1-5, with D possibly matching TRBD1 (5 bases). Trimming took 1 base from V and 9 from J, leaving 10 bases between them. CDR1 and CDR2 from the germline V gene are MDHEN and SYDVKM. The CDR3 has 13 amino acids. Written as DNA, the CDR3 is TGTGCCAGCAGTTTATTCCAGGGTGGGCCCCAGCATTTT. Residues: CASSLFQGGPQHF. The full variable domain, its missing parts supplied by reference TRBV28 and TRBJ1-5, is DVKVTQSSRYLVKRTGEKVFLECVQDMDHENMFWYRQDPGLGLRLIYFSYDVKMKEKGDIPEGYSVSREKKERFSLILESASTNQTSMYLCASSLFQGGPQHFGDGTRLSIL.

Points on this clone: Its ends do not fully match the called genes, so a read error is possible. The sample contains more than one DNA sequence encoding this CDR3. The chain has TRBV5-4 and TRBJ1-2; 7 bases are a match to TRBD1. Germline CDR1 and CDR2: SGHNT and YYREEE (reference sequence). The CDR3 consists of 13 residues. The CDR3: CASSPGTVYGYTF. DNA for the CDR3: TGTGCCAGCAGCCCCGGGACAGTCTATGGTTACACCTTC.

CDR3 region: CASSFLGLAGDTQYF. The CDR3 region has the DNA TGTGCCAGCAGTTTCCTCGGACTAGCGGGAGATACGCAGTATTTT. This chain joins TRBV27 and TRBJ2-3; TRBD2 agrees at 11 bases. CDR1 is MNHEY and CDR2 is SMNVEV in the germline V gene (reference sequence). The CDR3 runs 15 residues. J gave up 5 bases and V 3 bases, and 4 bases lay outside the gene matches.

This chain's CDR3 is CASSYWGGSNQPQHF. CDR3 nucleotides: TGTGCCAGCAGTTACTGGGGAGGGAGCAATCAGCCCCAGCATTTT. The V gene is TRBV28, the J gene TRBJ1-5; D is unclear. The CDR3 covers 15 residues. Trimming stripped 4 bases from V and 1 base from J, with 11 bases between. CDR1 MDHEN and CDR2 SYDVKM come from the germline V gene.

The V and J genes are TRBV7-8 and TRBJ2-7, with 8 bases fitting TRBD2. Germline lookup yields CDR1 SGHVS and CDR2 FQNEAQ. CDR3 length: 15 amino acids. Trimming removed 5 bases from V and 6 bases from J; junction bases left unmatched: 12. CDR3 nucleotides: TGTGCCAGCAGCACCCAACCGGGACTAGAGAGCGAGCAGTACTTC. Its protein is CASSTQPGLESEQYF. Together with reference TRBV7-8 and TRBJ2-7, the CDR3 gives the full variable domain: GAGVSQSPRYKVAKRGQDVALRCDPISGHVSLFWYQQALGQGPEFLTYFQNEAQLDKSGLPSDRFFAERPEGSVSTLKIQRTQQEDSAVYLCASSTQPGLESEQYFGPGTRLTVT.

The V call is TRBV7-2, the J call TRBJ2-3; 14 bases map to TRBD2. The CDR3 runs to 17 residues. Germline V lookup: CDR1 SGHTA, CDR2 FQGNSA. V shed 5 bases, J shed 6 bases, and the junction held 10 bases outside the gene matches. The CDR3 is CASSRQTSGGAVDTQYF. The CDR3 DNA sequence: TGTGCCAGCAGCAGACAGACTAGCGGGGGGGCCGTTGATACGCAGTATTTT.

The V and J genes are TRBV21-1 and TRBJ2-1; TRBD1, the D gene given by the table, was not confirmed from the DNA. TRBV21-1 is tagged as a pseudogene. The CDR3 sequence is 15 residues long. The CDR3: CASSTSGTGWNEQFF. The CDR3 region has the DNA TGTGCCAGCAGCACCTCCGGGACAGGGTGGAATGAGCAGTTCTTC.

CDR3 amino acids: CASNSGGSVEKLFF. The CDR3 nucleotides are TGTGCCAGCAACTCAGGGGGGAGTGTTGAAAAACTGTTTTTT. This rearrangement joins TRBV28 to TRBJ1-4; TRBD1 aligns across 7 bases. V shed 7 bases and J 7 bases; nucleotides not matched to a gene: 9. The V gene's germline CDR1 is MDHEN and CDR2 SYDVKM. The CDR3 is 14 amino acids. The full variable domain, completed using reference TRBV28 and TRBJ1-4, is DVKVTQSSRYLVKRTGEKVFLECVQDMDHENMFWYRQDPGLGLRLIYFSYDVKMKEKGDIPEGYSVSREKKERFSLILESASTNQTSMYLCASNSGGSVEKLFFGSGTQLSVL.

The rearrangement joins TRBV7-2 to TRBJ2-1; D might be TRBD2 (6 bases). Germline loops: CDR1 SGHTA, CDR2 FQGNSA. Trimming removed 5 bases at V and 0 bases at J, with 14 bases between. This CDR3 has 16 amino acids. This chain's CDR3 is CASSANGGSSYNEQFF. The CDR3 coding sequence is TGTGCCAGCAGCGCGAACGGGGGAAGCTCCTACAATGAGCAGTTCTTC.

This clone was counted once. The rearrangement links TRBV18 to TRBJ2-2; TRBD2 aligns across 7 bases. The V and J ends lost 3 bases and 3 bases, in that order; junction bases with no gene match: 7. Germline CDR1 reads KGHSH; CDR2 reads LQKENI. This CDR3 is 16 amino acids long. The CDR3 protein is CASSPGLAEYTGELFF. The CDR3 region has the DNA TGTGCCAGCTCACCGGGGCTAGCGGAGTACACCGGGGAGCTGTTTTTT.

The rearrangement links TRBV4-2 to TRBJ2-1; no clear D. The V end was cut by 0 bases, the J end by 4 bases, with 10 bases between. Germline V lookup: CDR1 LGHNA, CDR2 YNFKEQ. The CDR3 has 15 amino acids. This chain's CDR3 is CASSQDERGYNEQFF. CDR3 coding DNA: TGTGCCAGCAGCCAAGATGAGCGTGGTTACAATGAGCAGTTCTTC.

This rearrangement joins TRBV28 to TRBJ1-6; TRBD1 is a possible D gene (6 bases). The V and J ends lost 7 bases and 7 bases respectively, with 14 bases between them. Germline V CDR1 and CDR2: MDHEN, SYDVKM. This CDR3 contains 14 residues. The CDR3 DNA follows: TGTGCCAGCACAGCGACAGGCCTAAATTCACCCCTCCACTTT. It yields the protein CASTATGLNSPLHF.

CDR3 DNA sequence: TGTGCCAGCAGTGAAGCGCTTCTAAGGGGATACACCTTC. Translated: CASSEALLRGYTF. The chain recombines TRBV6-1 with TRBJ1-2, with a possible D match to TRBD1 (5 bases). The V gene's germline CDR1 is MNHNS and CDR2 SASEGT. This CDR3 is built from 13 residues. The V and J ends lost 0 bases and 11 bases respectively, with 13 bases between them.